The 29 T cell receptor beta chains reported below all come from one sample, sequenced in a study of blood T cells in healthy people across ages. Combining a sample-barcoded 5' primer with a J-beta primer mix, a second PCR ran for roughly 7 to 12 cycles. TCRdb independently ran MiXCR on the 5' RACE reads; one entry per CDR3 protein. Of around 1,100,000 distinct CDR3 sequences detected, 35% to 45% appear once; the ten largest clones hold around 13%. The specimen sequenced was blood. These receptors originate from a man aged 18 to 29 in good health.

V is TRBV20-1 and J is TRBJ1-5; perhaps TRBD1 as D (5 bases). The CDR3 is 14 amino acids. The germline V gene has CDR1 DFQATT and CDR2 SNEGSKA (reference sequence). Trimming pared 5 bases from V and 0 bases from J, leaving 11 bases between. The CDR3, as DNA: TGCAGTGCTTTACAGGTGCTTAGCAATCAGCCCCAGCATTTT. Translation: CSALQVLSNQPQHF.

This clonotype was seen at least ten times. The chain combines TRBV5-1 with TRBJ1-6; 10 bases line up with TRBD1. Germline V gives CDR1 SGHRS, CDR2 YFSETQ. V was pared by 4 bases and J by 7 bases, with 5 bases of the junction left unmatched. The CDR3 loop spans 15 amino acids. The CDR3 here is CASSLEGQGNSPLHF. In DNA, the CDR3 is TGCGCCAGCAGCCTAGAGGGACAGGGGAATTCACCCCTCCACTTT. Full variable domain (remainder filled in from reference TRBV5-1 and TRBJ1-6): KAGVTQTPRYLIKTRGQQVTLSCSPISGHRSVSWYQQTPGQGLQFLFEYFSETQRNKGNFPGRFSGRQFSNSRSEMNVSTLELGDSALYLCASSLEGQGNSPLHFGNGTRLTVT.

The chain carries TRBV12-3 or TRBV12-4 and TRBJ2-7; 12 positions match TRBD2. Trimming took 10 bases from V and 7 from J; bases not matched to a gene: 20. The CDR3 runs 17 residues. The DNA of the CDR3 is TGTGCCACTCATCAAGGAGTCCTAGCGGGGGGGCAGAATGAGCAGTACTTC. Translation gives CATHQGVLAGGQNEQYF.

This clonotype has only a few counts. DNA for the CDR3: TGTGCCAGCACCACGACAGCCTACAATGAGCAGTTCTTC. This gives the protein CASTTTAYNEQFF. The chain combines TRBV27 with TRBJ2-1, with D possibly being TRBD1 (5 bases). The CDR3 contains 13 residues. V shed 7 bases and J shed 2 bases, with 9 bases lying between them. Looked up from germline, CDR1 is MNHEY and CDR2 is SMNVEV (reference sequence).

This chain links TRBV4-1 with TRBJ2-1; 9 nucleotides align to TRBD2. The DNA end is more similar to TRBJ2-7, so the J call may be wrong. Germline V gene sequence: CDR1 MGHRA, CDR2 YSYEKL. This CDR3 has 16 residues. CDR3 region: CASSQRSGGPYNEQYF. CDR3 DNA: TGCGCCAGCAGCCAACGCAGCGGGGGGCCCTACAATGAGCAGTACTTC.

The J gene is TRBJ1-1, the V gene TRBV12-3 or TRBV12-4, with TRBD1 matching 7 bases. The CDR3 loop spans 17 amino acids. V shed 6 bases, J shed 1 base, and the junction held 14 bases outside the gene matches. CDR3 bases: TGTGCCAGCAGCCCAGGGGGGGGCACGATTCGGAACACTGAAGCTTTCTTT. As protein: CASSPGGGTIRNTEAFF.

The chain links TRBV12-3 or TRBV12-4 to TRBJ2-1, with 8 nucleotides matching TRBD1. The CDR3 loop spans 14 amino acids. After removal of 7 bases from V and 3 bases from J, the junction contained 5 bases not matched to a gene. CDR3 amino acids: CASMTGVDYNEQFF. CDR3 nucleotides: TGTGCCAGCATGACAGGGGTTGACTACAATGAGCAGTTCTTC.

This clonotype was counted between two and nine times. The junction departs from the called germline gene at one end, perhaps through a read error. V gene TRBV20-1 combines with J gene TRBJ2-2; D is possibly TRBD2 (5 bases). CDR3 length equals 13 residues. From germline, CDR1 is DFQATT and CDR2 SNEGSKA (reference sequence). The CDR3 region has the DNA TGCAGTGCCCGAATTTCAGGCACCGGGGAGTTGTTTTTT. Protein: CSARISGTGELFF.

This clonotype turned up a few times. The chain has TRBV7-2 and TRBJ2-3; tentative D call: TRBD1 (6 bases). This CDR3 region has 13 residues. Deletions cut 6 bases from V and 4 bases from J, with 11 bases between. Germline V gene data show CDR1 as SGHTA and CDR2 as FQGNSA. This CDR3 is CASRSNRADTQYF. CDR3 in DNA: TGTGCCAGCAGGTCTAACAGGGCAGATACGCAGTATTTT.

The genes are TRBV4-1 and TRBJ1-6; 7 bases are a match to TRBD1. V lost 6 bases, J lost 1 base, and 6 bases stayed unmatched. From germline, CDR1 is MGHRA and CDR2 YSYEKL. The CDR3 is 16 amino acids. The CDR3 sequence: CASREPGQSYNSPLHF. The DNA for the CDR3 is TGCGCCAGCAGGGAACCGGGACAGTCCTATAATTCACCCCTCCACTTT.

The chain uses TRBV5-1 and TRBJ1-1, with D perhaps matching TRBD1 (5 bases). The CDR3 length is 14 residues. V was shortened by 6 bases and J by 0 bases, with 12 bases between the two germline ends. Germline values: CDR1 SGHRS, CDR2 YFSETQ. The CDR3 nucleotides are TGCGCCAGCAATGGGGGAGGGATGAACACTGAAGCTTTCTTT. Amino acid sequence: CASNGGGMNTEAFF.

This clonotype was observed many times. This chain links TRBV7-2 with TRBJ2-1, with D possibly being TRBD1 (5 bases). The CDR3 covers 15 residues. Germline V gene lookup returns CDR1 SGHTA and CDR2 FQGNSA. V was clipped by 1 base and J by 7 bases, with 14 bases between them. Here the CDR3 DNA reads TGTGCCAGCAGCTTAGGACAGCTAGGATTGAATGAGCAGTTCTTC. This sequence encodes CASSLGQLGLNEQFF. The full variable domain, in which reference TRBV7-2 and TRBJ2-1 provide the parts outside the CDR3, is GAGVSQSPSNKVTEKGKDVELRCDPISGHTALYWYRQSLGQGLEFLIYFQGNSAPDKSGLPSDRFSAERTGGSVSTLTIQRTQQEDSAVYLCASSLGQLGLNEQFFGPGTRLTVL.

This clonotype was seen more than once but under ten times. The J gene is TRBJ2-3, the V gene TRBV24-1; D is possibly TRBD1 (6 bases). This CDR3 spans 14 amino acids. With 2 bases removed from V and 3 bases from J, the gap between germline ends came to 8 bases. Germline V CDR1 and CDR2: KGHDR, SFDVKD. The CDR3 sequence is CATSDSQGTDTQYF. DNA of the CDR3: TGTGCCACCAGTGATTCCCAGGGGACAGATACGCAGTATTTT.

This clonotype was counted a few times. The chain uses TRBV7-2 and TRBJ2-3, with D possibly matching TRBD1 (5 bases). Looked up from germline, CDR1 is SGHTA and CDR2 is FQGNSA. V was trimmed by 2 bases and J by 4 bases, leaving 19 bases between them. CDR3 length equals 17 residues. CDR3 residues: CASSLRGLGRVADTQYF. The CDR3 DNA reads as TGTGCCAGCAGCTTAAGGGGCTTGGGCAGGGTGGCAGATACGCAGTATTTT.

The gene calls are TRBV28 and TRBJ1-2; D possibly corresponds to TRBD1 (5 bases). Germline V gene data show CDR1 as MDHEN and CDR2 as SYDVKM. The CDR3 length is 17 residues. Trimming cost V 3 bases and J 5 bases, with 22 bases left between them. CDR3: CASSLRGLRGGRYGYTF. Written as DNA, the CDR3 is TGTGCCAGCAGTTTGCGGGGCCTCCGTGGCGGTAGATATGGCTACACCTTC.

This clonotype was seen only a few times. The rearrangement links TRBV20-1 to TRBJ2-1; 14 nucleotides agree with TRBD2. The J segment lost 4 bases and the V segment lost 0 bases, leaving 8 bases of the junction unmatched. In germline, CDR1 is DFQATT, CDR2 SNEGSKA (reference sequence). The CDR3 extends over 18 amino acids. CDR3 sequence: CSARDSGTSGGLYNEQFF. DNA for the CDR3: TGCAGTGCTAGAGATTCGGGGACTAGCGGGGGACTTTACAATGAGCAGTTCTTC.

This clonotype was observed once. CDR3 protein: CASSFTGQGAYEQYF. The CDR3 nucleotides are TGTGCCAGCAGCTTTACGGGACAGGGGGCCTACGAGCAGTACTTC. This rearrangement joins TRBV7-9 to TRBJ2-5; 11 positions agree with TRBD1. The DNA end is a closer match to TRBJ2-7, so the J assignment may be wrong. Germline V CDR1 and CDR2: SEHNR, FQNEAQ (reference sequence). The CDR3 covers 15 residues.

Only a few counts were recorded for this clonotype. The J gene is TRBJ2-1, the V gene TRBV6-5, with D possibly being TRBD2 (6 bases). Trimming stripped 4 bases from V and 10 bases from J, with 11 bases between. The CDR3 is 12 amino acids. The germline gives CDR1 MNHEY, CDR2 SVGAGI. CDR3 sequence (DNA): TGTGCCAGCAGTTTCCGCGGGGACGAGCAGTTCTTC. Translating it yields CASSFRGDEQFF.

This clonotype turned up a few times. At one end the junction does not follow the germline gene, possibly because of a read error. The chain combines TRBV7-3 with TRBJ2-1, with TRBD2 matching 10 bases. CDR1 SGHTA and CDR2 FQGTGA come from the germline V gene. This CDR3 region has 17 residues. CDR3: CASSPQLLAGIGNERFF. CDR3 DNA: TGTGCCAGCAGCCCGCAGCTACTAGCGGGAATTGGAAATGAGCGGTTCTTC.

This chain links TRBV13 with TRBJ2-5; D remains unclear. The length of the CDR3 is 14 residues. Trimming pared 5 bases from V and 1 base from J, leaving 11 bases between. Germline values: CDR1 PRHDT, CDR2 FYEKMQ (reference sequence). This CDR3 is CASSTRQIQETQYF. In nucleotides, the CDR3 is TGTGCCAGCAGCACCCGACAAATCCAAGAGACCCAGTACTTC.

In this sample, this clonotype turned up a few times. The chain carries TRBV12-3 or TRBV12-4 and TRBJ2-1, with TRBD1 identical over 7 bases. The J call could be wrong; TRBJ2-7 is a better fit for the DNA end. There are 15 residues in the CDR3. CDR3 in amino acids: CASSIGQVAYNEQYF. The DNA for the CDR3 is TGTGCCAGCAGCATCGGACAGGTGGCCTACAATGAGCAGTACTTC.

This clonotype was seen more than once but under ten times. This chain joins TRBV3-1 and TRBJ2-6; unclear D gene. This CDR3 has 17 amino acids. Looked up from germline, CDR1 is LGHDT and CDR2 is YNNKEL (reference sequence). V was pared by 2 bases and J by 0 bases, with 11 bases between. The CDR3 sequence is CASSQTVILSGANVLTF. Written as DNA, the CDR3 is TGTGCCAGCAGCCAAACTGTCATCCTCTCTGGGGCCAACGTCCTGACTTTC.

CDR3: CASSQGHTYEQYF. The CDR3 nucleotides are TGCGCCAGCAGCCAAGGGCATACCTACGAGCAGTACTTC. The chain employs TRBV4-3 and TRBJ2-7; D gene unclear. CDR1 and CDR2 from the germline V gene are LGHNA and YSLEER. This CDR3 comprises 13 residues. Deletions cut 1 base from V and 2 bases from J, with 6 bases between.

This clonotype showed up just a few times. The chain couples TRBV6-1 to TRBJ2-3, with D perhaps matching TRBD1 (6 bases). The V end lost 4 bases, the J end lost 2 bases, and 19 bases lay between the germline ends. Germline V CDR1 and CDR2: MNHNS, SASEGT. The CDR3 spans 17 residues. Here the CDR3 DNA reads TGTGCCAGCAGTGCGAGGGACACCTTGAGCCCCACAGATACGCAGTATTTT. Translating it yields CASSARDTLSPTDTQYF.

The table lists this clonotype with many counts. The V gene is TRBV10-3, the J gene TRBJ2-3; 11 bases are shared with TRBD2. After removal of 6 bases from V and 0 bases from J, the junction contained 2 bases not matched to a gene. Germline V gene sequence: CDR1 ENHRY, CDR2 SYGVKD. The CDR3 spans 15 residues. CDR3 in amino acids: CAIRTSGVSTDTQYF. CDR3 in DNA: TGTGCCATCAGGACTAGCGGGGTGAGCACAGATACGCAGTATTTT.

This clonotype has a single count. The chain has TRBV20-1 and TRBJ2-1; D possibly matches TRBD1 or TRBD2 (5 bases each). Trimming removed 5 bases at V and 8 bases at J, with 10 bases between. The CDR3 sequence is 11 residues long. Germline-derived CDR1 and CDR2 are DFQATT and SNEGSKA (reference sequence). The CDR3 loop is CSAVLGDEQFF. The CDR3 bases are TGCAGTGCTGTTCTGGGGGATGAGCAGTTCTTC.

The table lists this clonotype with a few counts. J is TRBJ2-3 and V is TRBV4-1; no firm D call. The CDR3 is 13 residues long. V shed 2 bases and J shed 6 bases, with 9 bases lying between them. The germline CDR1 and CDR2 sequences are MGHRA and YSYEKL. The CDR3 is CASSQPIADTQYF. The CDR3 DNA follows: TGCGCCAGCAGCCAACCGATAGCTGATACGCAGTATTTT.

The V gene is TRBV20-1, the J gene TRBJ2-1; the match to TRBD1 covers 12 bases. Germline CDR1 DFQATT, CDR2 SNEGSKA (reference sequence). With V trimmed by 0 bases and J by 5 bases, 2 bases remained unmatched. The CDR3 has 15 residues. The DNA of the CDR3 is TGCAGTGCTAGAGATCGGGACAGGGGGCACAATGAGCAGTTCTTC. As protein: CSARDRDRGHNEQFF.

This clonotype was observed a handful of times. The rearrangement links TRBV12-3 or TRBV12-4 to TRBJ2-5; tentatively, D is TRBD1 (6 bases). The CDR3 is 13 residues long. The V end was cut by 7 bases, the J end by 11 bases, with 20 bases between. The CDR3 bases are TGTGCCAGCACCACCGGGACACACAATGAGCAGTACTTC. Amino acid sequence: CASTTGTHNEQYF.